Shown below are 22 T cell receptor beta chains from a single sample sequenced in a study of monozygotic twins with inflammatory bowel disease. TCRdb reprocessed the 5' RACE reads and keeps a single row for each CDR3 protein, giving no DNA. The table lists 160,000 or so distinct CDR3 sequences. Specimen: blood. Receptors originate from a human donor with ulcerative colitis or Crohn's disease, or a healthy co-twin of an affected twin (not recorded which).

J is TRBJ2-1 and V is TRBV28; absent DNA, TCRdb's TRBD1 call cannot be checked. The CDR3 contains 13 residues. Germline CDR1 is MDHEN and CDR2 is SYDVKM. CDR3 protein: CASSPLWGDEQFF.

The rearrangement joins TRBV5-1 to TRBJ2-7. The CDR3 loop spans 13 amino acids. From germline, CDR1 is SGHRS and CDR2 YFSETQ. The CDR3 reads CASSLVRAHEQYF.

This chain connects TRBV7-9 to TRBJ2-7; the D gene TCRdb calls, TRBD1, cannot be checked with no DNA. In germline, CDR1 is SEHNR, CDR2 FQNEAQ (reference sequence). CDR3 length equals 15 residues. The chain's CDR3 is CASSLVRTVYYEQYF.

The J gene is TRBJ1-2, the V gene TRBV3-1; no DNA is available, so the TRBD1 call from TCRdb remains unchecked. CDR3 length equals 15 residues. CDR1 LGHDT and CDR2 YNNKEL come from the germline V gene (reference sequence). CDR3 in amino acids: CASSHSPEQGSGYTF.

The rearrangement uses TRBV20-1 and TRBJ2-7; TCRdb indicates TRBD1, and absent DNA this call remains unverified. The CDR3 contains 16 residues. CDR1 is DFQATT, CDR2 SNEGSKA, per germline (reference sequence). CDR3 region: CSAIDLQGQGSYEQYF.

The CDR3 reads CASSLGLAYQETQYF. This chain joins TRBV12-3 or TRBV12-4 and TRBJ2-5; TCRdb lists TRBD2, though no DNA is available to test this call. The CDR3 contains 15 residues.

This chain links TRBV20-1 with TRBJ2-1; TCRdb names TRBD2, which stays unverified in the absence of DNA. Germline lookup yields CDR1 DFQATT and CDR2 SNEGSKA (reference sequence). This CDR3 has 16 residues. CDR3 loop: CSARPTSASSYNEQFF.

The V and J genes are TRBV4-3 and TRBJ2-3. Germline CDR1 reads LGHNA; CDR2 reads YSLEER. This CDR3 comprises 15 residues. CDR3 loop: CASSQDWLAADTQYF.

The chain combines TRBV10-3 with TRBJ2-5; TCRdb proposes TRBD1, but this gene call is untestable without DNA. The CDR3 is 15 residues long. Germline V gene data show CDR1 as ENHRY and CDR2 as SYGVKD. The CDR3 here is CAISPDRGPWETQYF.

The V and J genes are TRBV6-5 and TRBJ2-7; checking the TCRdb D call of TRBD1 is not possible without DNA. CDR3 length: 16 residues. From germline, CDR1 is MNHEY and CDR2 SVGAGI. CDR3 amino acids: CASSLPPGTGNYEQYF.

The chain is built from TRBV28 and TRBJ2-4; the D call from TCRdb, TRBD2, cannot be confirmed without DNA. Germline V gives CDR1 MDHEN, CDR2 SYDVKM. This CDR3 contains 16 residues. CDR3 region: CASSLQREGLGNIQYF.

CDR3 sequence: CASSPEQGTYNEQFF. The gene calls are TRBV18 and TRBJ2-1; TCRdb's assignment of TRBD1 cannot be checked, as there is no DNA. The CDR3 spans 15 residues. Germline V gene lookup returns CDR1 KGHSH and CDR2 LQKENI.

V is TRBV12-3 or TRBV12-4 and J is TRBJ2-3; TCRdb outputs TRBD2, but without DNA this stays unchecked. CDR3 size: 14 residues. The CDR3 is CASSSSGSGDTQYF.

The J gene is TRBJ1-1, the V gene TRBV7-2; checking the TCRdb D call of TRBD1 is not possible without DNA. The length of the CDR3 is 14 residues. The germline V gene has CDR1 SGHTA and CDR2 FQGNSA. CDR3 protein: CASSSRQGGTEAFF.

The chain couples TRBV20-1 to TRBJ1-2; TCRdb reports TRBD1, a call that lacks DNA to check it against. The CDR3 runs to 18 residues. The germline gives CDR1 DFQATT, CDR2 SNEGSKA (reference sequence). The CDR3: CSARATPGTGALPDGYTF.

This chain connects TRBV19 to TRBJ2-6; the TCRdb call, TRBD1, lacks DNA for checking. Germline CDR1 is LNHDA and CDR2 is SQIVND (reference sequence). This CDR3 spans 16 amino acids. The CDR3 protein is CASNGQFPSGANVLTF.

The genes are TRBV5-1 and TRBJ1-5. CDR3 size: 13 residues. Germline lookup yields CDR1 SGHRS and CDR2 YFSETQ. The CDR3 loop is CASSLSVGQPQHF.

V usage is TRBV2 and J usage is TRBJ1-1; TCRdb designates TRBD1, a call that cannot be tested without DNA. The CDR3 is 13 amino acids. The germline CDR1 and CDR2 sequences are SNHLY and FYNNEI. CDR3 sequence reads: CASIGRRDTEAFF.

V and J are TRBV6-5 and TRBJ2-7; checking the TCRdb D call of TRBD1 is not possible without DNA. CDR1 MNHEY and CDR2 SVGAGI come from the germline V gene. The CDR3 runs 15 residues. CDR3 sequence: CASSYGGGRKDEQYF.

The chain is built from TRBV28 and TRBJ1-5; TCRdb's D gene call, TRBD1, goes unchecked for lack of DNA. The germline V gene has CDR1 MDHEN and CDR2 SYDVKM. The CDR3 consists of 15 residues. Here the CDR3 reads CASRPPQGAVQPQHF.

This chain joins TRBV6-2 or TRBV6-3 and TRBJ2-5. CDR1 MNHEY and CDR2 SVGEGT come from the germline V gene. The CDR3 contains 17 residues. CDR3 region: CASSDTLLDGPQETQYF.

The chain has TRBV29-1 and TRBJ2-1; lacking DNA, the TRBD2 call made by TCRdb goes unchecked. This CDR3 region has 14 residues. Germline assignment: CDR1 SQVTM and CDR2 ANQGSEA. CDR3: CSVAASGAYNEQFF.